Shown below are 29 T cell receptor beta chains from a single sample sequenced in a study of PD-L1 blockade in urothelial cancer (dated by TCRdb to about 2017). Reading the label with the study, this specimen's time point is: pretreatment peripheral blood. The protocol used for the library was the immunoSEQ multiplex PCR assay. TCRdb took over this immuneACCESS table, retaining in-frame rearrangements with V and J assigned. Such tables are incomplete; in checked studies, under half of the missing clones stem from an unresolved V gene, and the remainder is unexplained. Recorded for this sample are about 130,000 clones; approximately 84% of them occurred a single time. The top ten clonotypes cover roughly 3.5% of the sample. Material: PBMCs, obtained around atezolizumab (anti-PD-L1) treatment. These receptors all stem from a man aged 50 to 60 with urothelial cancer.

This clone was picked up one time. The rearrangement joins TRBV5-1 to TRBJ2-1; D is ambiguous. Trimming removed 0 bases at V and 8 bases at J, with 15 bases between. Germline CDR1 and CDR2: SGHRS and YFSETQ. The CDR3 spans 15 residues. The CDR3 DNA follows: TGCGCCAGCAGCTTGGTTACCACCGCGGAAGATGAGCAGTTCTTC. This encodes CASSLVTTAEDEQFF. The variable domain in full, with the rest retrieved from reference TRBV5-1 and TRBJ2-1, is KAGVTQTPRYLIKTRGQQVTLSCSPISGHRSVSWYQQTPGQGLQFLFEYFSETQRNKGNFPGRFSGRQFSNSRSEMNVSTLELGDSALYLCASSLVTTAEDEQFFGPGTRLTVL.

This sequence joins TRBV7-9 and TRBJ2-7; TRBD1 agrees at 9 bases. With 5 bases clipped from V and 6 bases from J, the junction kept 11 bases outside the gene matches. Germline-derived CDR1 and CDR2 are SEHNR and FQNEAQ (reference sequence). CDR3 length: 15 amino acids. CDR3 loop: CASSNGQGFSFEQYF. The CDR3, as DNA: TGTGCCAGCAGCAACGGACAGGGGTTTTCGTTCGAGCAGTACTTC.

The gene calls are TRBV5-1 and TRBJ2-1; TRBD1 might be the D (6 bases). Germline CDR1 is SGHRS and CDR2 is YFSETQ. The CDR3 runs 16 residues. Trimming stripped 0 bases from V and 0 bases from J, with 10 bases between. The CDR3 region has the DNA TGCGCCAGCAGCTTGGTACAGGGTAGCTCCTACAATGAGCAGTTCTTC. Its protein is CASSLVQGSSYNEQFF.

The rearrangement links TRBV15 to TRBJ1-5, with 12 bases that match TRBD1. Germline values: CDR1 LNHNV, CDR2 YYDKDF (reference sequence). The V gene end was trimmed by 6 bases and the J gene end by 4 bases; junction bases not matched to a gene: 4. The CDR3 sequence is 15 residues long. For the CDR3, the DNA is TGTGCCACCAGTAGGGACAGGGGGCCAAATCAGCCCCAGCATTTT. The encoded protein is CATSRDRGPNQPQHF. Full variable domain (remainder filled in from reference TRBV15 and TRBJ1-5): DAMVIQNPRYQVTQFGKPVTLSCSQTLNHNVMYWYQQKSSQAPKLLFHYYDKDFNNEADTPDNFQSRRPNTSFCFLDIRSPGLGDTAMYLCATSRDRGPNQPQHFGDGTRLSIL.

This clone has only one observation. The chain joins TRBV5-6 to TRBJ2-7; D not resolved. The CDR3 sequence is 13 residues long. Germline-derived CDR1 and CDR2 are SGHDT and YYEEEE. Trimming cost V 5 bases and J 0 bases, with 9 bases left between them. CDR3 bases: TGTGCCAGCAGATTCCGTAGCTCCTACGAGCAGTACTTC. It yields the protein CASRFRSSYEQYF.

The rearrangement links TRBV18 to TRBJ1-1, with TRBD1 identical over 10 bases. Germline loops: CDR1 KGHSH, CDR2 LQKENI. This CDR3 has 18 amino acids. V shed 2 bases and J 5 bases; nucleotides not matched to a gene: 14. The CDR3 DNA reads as TGTGCCAGCTCACCAGGGACAGGGGCCGCCCCGTCGGAGACTGAAGCTTTCTTT. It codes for CASSPGTGAAPSETEAFF.

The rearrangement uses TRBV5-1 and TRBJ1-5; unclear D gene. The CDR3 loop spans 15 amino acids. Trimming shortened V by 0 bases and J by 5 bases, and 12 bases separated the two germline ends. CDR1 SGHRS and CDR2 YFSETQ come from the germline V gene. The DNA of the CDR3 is TGCGCCAGCAGCTTGGGAGTCATCCCGGATCAGCCCCAGCATTTT. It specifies CASSLGVIPDQPQHF.

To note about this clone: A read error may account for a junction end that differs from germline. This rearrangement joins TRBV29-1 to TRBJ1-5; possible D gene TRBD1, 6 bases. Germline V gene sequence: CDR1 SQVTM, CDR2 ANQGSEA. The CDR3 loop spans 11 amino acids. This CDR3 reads CSVGTGQGRYF. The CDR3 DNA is TGCAGCGTTGGTACAGGGCAAGGAAGGTATTTT.

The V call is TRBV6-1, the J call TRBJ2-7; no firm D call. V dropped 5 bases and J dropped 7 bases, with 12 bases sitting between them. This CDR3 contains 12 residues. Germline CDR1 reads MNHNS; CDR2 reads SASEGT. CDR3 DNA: TGTGCCAGCAGTAAAGGACGGAGTGAGCAGTACTTC. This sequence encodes CASSKGRSEQYF.

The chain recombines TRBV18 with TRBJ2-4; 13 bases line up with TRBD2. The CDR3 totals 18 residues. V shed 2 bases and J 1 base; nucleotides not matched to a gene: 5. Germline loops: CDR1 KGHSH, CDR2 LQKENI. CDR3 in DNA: TGTGCCAGCTCACCAACTAGCGGGAGGGCCTCGGCCAAAAACATTCAGTACTTC. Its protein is CASSPTSGRASAKNIQYF.

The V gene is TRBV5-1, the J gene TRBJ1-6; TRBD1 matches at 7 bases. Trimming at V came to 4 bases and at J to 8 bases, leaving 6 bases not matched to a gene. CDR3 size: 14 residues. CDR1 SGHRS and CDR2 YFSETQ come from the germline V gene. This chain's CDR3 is CASSVDRSYSPLHF. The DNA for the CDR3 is TGCGCCAGCAGCGTGGACAGGTCTTATTCACCCCTCCACTTT. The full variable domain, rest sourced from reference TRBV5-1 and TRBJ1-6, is KAGVTQTPRYLIKTRGQQVTLSCSPISGHRSVSWYQQTPGQGLQFLFEYFSETQRNKGNFPGRFSGRQFSNSRSEMNVSTLELGDSALYLCASSVDRSYSPLHFGNGTRLTVT.

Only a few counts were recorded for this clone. CDR3 protein: CASSPTTLHEDGYTF. The CDR3 region has the DNA TGTGCCAGCTCACCAACGACTCTACATGAGGATGGCTACACCTTC. V usage is TRBV18 and J usage is TRBJ1-2; no clear D gene. The CDR3 has 15 residues. The germline V gene encodes CDR1 KGHSH and CDR2 LQKENI. V lost 2 bases and J 6 bases, leaving 16 bases between the germline ends.

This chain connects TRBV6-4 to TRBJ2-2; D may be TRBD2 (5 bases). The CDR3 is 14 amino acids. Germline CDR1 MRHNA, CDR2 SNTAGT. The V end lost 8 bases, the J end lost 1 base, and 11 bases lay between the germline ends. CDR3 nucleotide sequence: TGTGCCAGCCGAATGGACTGGAACACCGGGGAGCTGTTTTTT. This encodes CASRMDWNTGELFF.

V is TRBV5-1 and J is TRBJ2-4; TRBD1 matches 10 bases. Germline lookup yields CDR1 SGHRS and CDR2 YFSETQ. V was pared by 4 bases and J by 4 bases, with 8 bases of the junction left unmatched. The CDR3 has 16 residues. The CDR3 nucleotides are TGCGCCAGCAGCCACGGACAGGGGGGAAGGAAAAACATTCAGTACTTC. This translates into CASSHGQGGRKNIQYF.

The CDR3 nucleotides read TGTGCCAGCAGCATACGACCGGGACTAGATCAAGAGACCCAGTACTTC. As protein: CASSIRPGLDQETQYF. V usage is TRBV7-3 and J usage is TRBJ2-5, with TRBD2 matching 8 bases. The length of the CDR3 is 16 residues. Losses at the gene ends were 5 bases for V and 2 bases for J; bases not matched to a gene: 10. Germline V gives CDR1 SGHTA, CDR2 FQGTGA. Full variable domain (missing parts from reference TRBV7-3 and TRBJ2-5): GAGVSQTPSNKVTEKGKYVELRCDPISGHTALYWYRQSLGQGPEFLIYFQGTGAADDSGLPNDRFFAVRPEGSVSTLKIQRTERGDSAVYLCASSIRPGLDQETQYFGPGTRLLVL.

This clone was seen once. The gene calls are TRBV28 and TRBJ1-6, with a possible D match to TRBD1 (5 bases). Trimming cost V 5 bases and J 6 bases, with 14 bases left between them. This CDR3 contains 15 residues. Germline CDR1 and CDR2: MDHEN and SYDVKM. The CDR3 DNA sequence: TGTGCCAGCAGTCGGTTCAGGGCTGGTAATTCACCCCTCCACTTT. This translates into CASSRFRAGNSPLHF.

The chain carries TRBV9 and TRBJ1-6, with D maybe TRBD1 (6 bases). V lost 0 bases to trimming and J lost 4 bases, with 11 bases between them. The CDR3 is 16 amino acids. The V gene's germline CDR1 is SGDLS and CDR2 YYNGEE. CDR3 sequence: CASSVEGGGYNSPLHF. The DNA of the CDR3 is TGTGCCAGCAGCGTAGAAGGGGGAGGGTATAATTCACCCCTCCACTTT.

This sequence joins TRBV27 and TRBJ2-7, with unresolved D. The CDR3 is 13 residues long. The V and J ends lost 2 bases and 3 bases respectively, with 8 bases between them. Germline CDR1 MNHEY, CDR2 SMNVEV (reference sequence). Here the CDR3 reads CASSLGPNYEQYF. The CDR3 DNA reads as TGTGCCAGCAGTTTAGGGCCAAACTACGAGCAGTACTTC.

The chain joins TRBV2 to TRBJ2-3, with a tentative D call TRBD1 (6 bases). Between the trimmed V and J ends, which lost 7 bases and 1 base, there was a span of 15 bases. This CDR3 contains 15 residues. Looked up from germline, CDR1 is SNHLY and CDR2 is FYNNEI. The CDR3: CASNRQATRTDTQYF. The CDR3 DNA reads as TGTGCCAGCAATAGACAGGCTACGCGCACAGATACGCAGTATTTT.

CDR3 bases: TGTGCCAGCAGCTCCGGGGGGTCTTTAAAGACCCAGTACTTC. The encoded protein is CASSSGGSLKTQYF. The V and J genes are TRBV7-9 and TRBJ2-5; 7 bases fit TRBD2. The CDR3 is 14 residues long. Germline assignment: CDR1 SEHNR and CDR2 FQNEAQ (reference sequence). The V and J ends lost 4 bases and 6 bases, in that order; junction bases with no gene match: 8.

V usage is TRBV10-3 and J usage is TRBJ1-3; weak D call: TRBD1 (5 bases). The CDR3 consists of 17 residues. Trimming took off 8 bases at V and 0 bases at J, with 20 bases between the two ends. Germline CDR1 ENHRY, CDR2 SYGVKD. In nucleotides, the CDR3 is TGTGCCATCCGGGGGACTGGGATCACAGGCTCTGGAAACACCATATATTTT. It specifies CAIRGTGITGSGNTIYF.

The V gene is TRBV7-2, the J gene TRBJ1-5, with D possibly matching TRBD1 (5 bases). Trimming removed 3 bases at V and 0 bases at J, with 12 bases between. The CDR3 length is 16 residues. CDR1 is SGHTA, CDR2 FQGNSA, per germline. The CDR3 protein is CASSFDSNISNQPQHF. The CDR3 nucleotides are TGTGCCAGCAGCTTTGACAGTAACATTAGCAATCAGCCCCAGCATTTT.

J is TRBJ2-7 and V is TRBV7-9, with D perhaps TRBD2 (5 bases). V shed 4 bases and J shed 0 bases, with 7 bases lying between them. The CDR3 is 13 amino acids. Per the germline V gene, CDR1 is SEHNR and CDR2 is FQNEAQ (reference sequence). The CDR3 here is CASSSGSSYEQYF. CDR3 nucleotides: TGTGCCAGCAGCTCGGGGAGCTCCTACGAGCAGTACTTC.

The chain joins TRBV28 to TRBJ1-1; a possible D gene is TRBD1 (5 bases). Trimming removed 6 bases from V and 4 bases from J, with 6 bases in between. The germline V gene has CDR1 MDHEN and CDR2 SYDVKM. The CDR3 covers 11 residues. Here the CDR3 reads CASRGATEAFF. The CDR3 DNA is TGTGCCAGCAGAGGGGCCACTGAAGCTTTCTTT.

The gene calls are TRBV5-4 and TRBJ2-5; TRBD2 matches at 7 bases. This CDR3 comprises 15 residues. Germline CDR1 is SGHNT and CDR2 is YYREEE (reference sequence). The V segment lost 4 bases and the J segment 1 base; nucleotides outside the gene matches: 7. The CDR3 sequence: CASSPGGSPQETQYF. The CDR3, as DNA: TGTGCCAGCAGCCCCGGCGGGAGCCCCCAAGAGACCCAGTACTTC.

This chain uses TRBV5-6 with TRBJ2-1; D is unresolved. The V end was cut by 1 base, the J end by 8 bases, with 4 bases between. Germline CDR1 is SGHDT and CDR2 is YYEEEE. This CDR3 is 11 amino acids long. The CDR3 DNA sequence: TGTGCCAGCAGCTTGCTCGATGAGCAGTTCTTC. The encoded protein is CASSLLDEQFF. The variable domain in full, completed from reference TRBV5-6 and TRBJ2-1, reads DAGVTQSPTHLIKTRGQQVTLRCSPKSGHDTVSWYQQALGQGPQFIFQYYEEEERQRGNFPDRFSGHQFPNYSSELNVNALLLGDSALYLCASSLLDEQFFGPGTRLTVL.

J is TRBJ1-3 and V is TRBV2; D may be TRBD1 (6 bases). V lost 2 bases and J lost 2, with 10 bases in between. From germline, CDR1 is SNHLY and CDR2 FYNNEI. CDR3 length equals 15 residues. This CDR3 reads CASSEQGSPGNTIYF. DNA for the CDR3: TGTGCCAGCAGTGAACAGGGGAGCCCTGGAAACACCATATATTTT.

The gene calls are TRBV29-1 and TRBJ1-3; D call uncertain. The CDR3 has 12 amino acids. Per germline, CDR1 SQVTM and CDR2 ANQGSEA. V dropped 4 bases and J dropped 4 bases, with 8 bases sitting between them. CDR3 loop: CSVVTAGNTIYF. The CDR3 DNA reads TGCAGCGTTGTCACAGCCGGAAACACCATATATTTT.

The CDR3 DNA is TGCGCCAGCAGCCTTAGCGGGAGGGCCTACGAGCAGTACTTC. Translation gives CASSLSGRAYEQYF. The chain combines TRBV4-1 with TRBJ2-7; TRBD2 matches 11 bases. Per germline, CDR1 MGHRA and CDR2 YSYEKL. The CDR3 covers 14 residues. J lost 2 bases, V lost 4 bases, and 1 base had no gene match.